This T cell receptor (beta chain) was sequenced in a study of blood T cell repertoires in COVID-19. For the study at large: There were acute and convalescent COVID-19 samples, and they came from the United States, Italy and Spain. Nucleic acid was either cDNA or gDNA, and it came from T cells, B-cell-depleted T cells, or PBMCs.

The CDR3 is 16 residues long. The germline V gene has CDR1 LNHDA and CDR2 SQIVND (reference sequence). Trimming removed 0 bases from V and 10 bases from J; junction bases left unmatched: 8. TCRdb's copy holds only in-frame clones and misses some; the assay was immunoSEQ multiplex PCR. The sample lists about 220,000 clones, 75% to 85% occurring once. This clonotype originated in a man aged 40-49 years who had recovered from COVID-19. The genes are TRBV19 and TRBJ1-6; 8 nucleotides agree with TRBD1. The sequenced sample consisted of peripheral blood. CDR3: CASSIDLGRGQSPLHF. The CDR3 DNA reads TGTGCCAGTAGTATAGACTTGGGCAGGGGGCAATCACCCCTCCACTTT.